Presented here are 26 T cell receptor beta chains from one specimen sequenced in a study of blood T cell repertoires in COVID-19. Sequencing used immunoSEQ multiplex PCR; TCRdb keeps in-frame clones, though not all of them. The sample records fewer than 250,000 clones, around 85% being singletons. Sequencing was done on a sample of PBMCs or T cells enriched from blood (not recorded which). These receptors came from a woman between 40 and 55 years old with acute COVID-19.

CDR3 sequence reads: CASGASRYEQYF. CDR3 DNA: TGTGCCAGCGGGGCCAGTCGGTACGAGCAGTACTTC. V and J are TRBV6-5 and TRBJ2-7, with D tentatively TRBD1 (5 bases). CDR1 and CDR2 (germline): MNHEY, SVGAGI. This CDR3 spans 12 amino acids. Trimming stripped 8 bases from V and 4 bases from J, with 12 bases between.

This chain joins TRBV28 and TRBJ2-3; perhaps TRBD1 as D (7 bases). The CDR3 length is 13 residues. With 7 bases removed from V and 8 bases from J, the gap between germline ends came to 16 bases. In germline, CDR1 is MDHEN, CDR2 SYDVKM. For the CDR3, the DNA is TGTGCCAGCAATTTTGGACAGGAGGGTACGCAGTATTTT. Amino acids: CASNFGQEGTQYF.

This clone was recorded once. This chain joins TRBV10-1 and TRBJ2-7; D might be TRBD2 (6 bases). The CDR3 covers 15 residues. V lost 3 bases and J lost 2, with 14 bases in between. CDR1 WNHNN and CDR2 SYGVQD come from the germline V gene (reference sequence). CDR3 loop: CASSDSGDNPYEQYF. CDR3 bases: TGCGCCAGCAGTGACTCGGGAGACAACCCCTACGAGCAGTACTTC.

The chain links TRBV11-1 to TRBJ1-2; D is ambiguous. Germline CDR1 reads SGHAT; CDR2 reads FQDESV (reference sequence). The CDR3 runs 15 residues. V was pared by 5 bases and J by 4 bases, with 17 bases between. The CDR3 DNA reads as TGTGCCAGCAGCCCATCCGGACTTACTAGCTATGGCTACACCTTC. Its protein product is CASSPSGLTSYGYTF.

The chain couples TRBV28 to TRBJ1-1; 9 bases align to TRBD1. This CDR3 is 16 amino acids long. CDR1 and CDR2 from the germline V gene are MDHEN and SYDVKM. With V trimmed by 7 bases and J by 1 base, 10 bases remained unmatched. CDR3 bases: TGTGCCAGCACTAAACAGGGGGCGAGAGGGAACACTGAAGCTTTCTTT. Amino acids: CASTKQGARGNTEAFF.

This sequence joins TRBV29-1 and TRBJ2-7; 11 bases match TRBD1. V trimming: 7 bases; J trimming: 6 bases; junction bases outside the gene matches: 5. The CDR3 totals 12 residues. Per germline, CDR1 SQVTM and CDR2 ANQGSEA. The CDR3 coding sequence is TGCAGCGCAGGGACAGGGGGAGGCGAGCAGTACTTC. It encodes CSAGTGGGEQYF.

J is TRBJ2-1 and V is TRBV12-5; D may be TRBD2 (6 bases). The CDR3 is 17 amino acids. Trimming shortened V by 3 bases and J by 7 bases, and 22 bases separated the two germline ends. The germline V gene has CDR1 LGHNT and CDR2 FRNRAP. CDR3 sequence reads: CASGLVTAGIGSNEQFF. CDR3 nucleotide sequence: TGTGCTAGTGGTTTAGTTACCGCTGGCATCGGGAGTAATGAGCAGTTCTTC. Using reference TRBV12-5 and TRBJ2-1 for the parts outside the CDR3, the full variable domain is DARVTQTPRHKVTEMGQEVTMRCQPILGHNTVFWYRQTMMQGLELLAYFRNRAPLDDSGMPKDRFSAEMPDATLATLKIQPSEPRDSAVYFCASGLVTAGIGSNEQFFGPGTRLTVL.

The chain has TRBV11-2 and TRBJ2-4; 8 positions match TRBD1. The germline V gene has CDR1 SGHAT and CDR2 FQNNGV. The CDR3 contains 15 residues. The J segment lost 3 bases and the V segment lost 5 bases, leaving 6 bases of the junction unmatched. The CDR3 bases are TGTGCCAGCAGCCCGACAGGGGTGGGCAAAAACATTCAGTACTTC. Translated, it gives CASSPTGVGKNIQYF. The full variable domain, its missing parts supplied by reference TRBV11-2 and TRBJ2-4, is EAGVAQSPRYKIIEKRQSVAFWCNPISGHATLYWYQQILGQGPKLLIQFQNNGVVDDSQLPKDRFSAERLKGVDSTLKIQPAKLEDSAVYLCASSPTGVGKNIQYFGAGTRLSVL.

The chain links TRBV28 to TRBJ1-2; 7 positions match TRBD1. After removal of 5 bases from V and 0 bases from J, the junction contained 9 bases not matched to a gene. From germline, CDR1 is MDHEN and CDR2 SYDVKM. CDR3 length equals 16 residues. The CDR3 is CASSQGQWGPNYGYTF. The CDR3 DNA follows: TGTGCCAGCAGTCAGGGACAGTGGGGACCTAACTATGGCTACACCTTC.

The chain joins TRBV2 to TRBJ1-5; no clear D. The CDR3 sequence is 14 residues long. The ends were cut back, 5 bases at V and 2 bases at J, with 10 bases in the middle. Germline CDR1 reads SNHLY; CDR2 reads FYNNEI. The CDR3 region has the DNA TGTGCCAGCAGTCAACGGGAGGGCAATCAGCCCCAGCATTTT. It codes for CASSQREGNQPQHF.

The chain couples TRBV7-2 to TRBJ1-5; D remains unclear. CDR1 and CDR2 (germline): SGHTA, FQGNSA. The CDR3 length is 15 residues. Trimming took off 1 base at V and 8 bases at J, with 15 bases between the two ends. CDR3 DNA: TGTGCCAGCAGCTTAGTGTCAGGATCGTACGAGCCCCAGCATTTT. Translation gives CASSLVSGSYEPQHF.

This clone appeared a single time. V and J are TRBV7-2 and TRBJ2-3; D not resolved. With 5 bases removed from V and 4 bases from J, the gap between germline ends came to 10 bases. Per the germline V gene, CDR1 is SGHTA and CDR2 is FQGNSA. This CDR3 spans 13 amino acids. The DNA for the CDR3 is TGTGCCAGCAGCCCCAGCGCGTCAGATACGCAGTATTTT. Protein: CASSPSASDTQYF.

There are a few counts of this clone. V usage is TRBV2 and J usage is TRBJ2-2; D remains ambiguous. Germline-derived CDR1 and CDR2 are SNHLY and FYNNEI. Trimming stripped 3 bases from V and 5 bases from J, with 13 bases between. The CDR3 is made up of 15 amino acids. This chain's CDR3 is CASSDLPTMTGELFF. CDR3 coding DNA: TGTGCCAGCAGTGATCTGCCAACAATGACCGGGGAGCTGTTTTTT.

V usage is TRBV27 and J usage is TRBJ2-3, with TRBD1 as a possible D gene (6 bases). Per the germline V gene, CDR1 is MNHEY and CDR2 is SMNVEV (reference sequence). The CDR3 sequence is 15 residues long. Trimming took off 5 bases at V and 5 bases at J, with 17 bases between the two ends. The CDR3 protein is CASSKQGPQGDTQYF. CDR3 nucleotide sequence: TGTGCCAGCAGTAAACAGGGACCTCAGGGAGATACGCAGTATTTT.

The chain recombines TRBV11-2 with TRBJ2-7, with a tentative D call TRBD1 (6 bases). This CDR3 has 14 residues. V was shortened by 8 bases and J by 2 bases, with 16 bases between the two germline ends. Germline CDR1 and CDR2: SGHAT and FQNNGV. CDR3 sequence: CASGQGQGAYEQYF. CDR3 nucleotide sequence: TGTGCCAGCGGGCAGGGGCAGGGTGCCTACGAGCAGTACTTC. Filled out from reference TRBV11-2 and TRBJ2-7, the complete variable domain reads EAGVAQSPRYKIIEKRQSVAFWCNPISGHATLYWYQQILGQGPKLLIQFQNNGVVDDSQLPKDRFSAERLKGVDSTLKIQPAKLEDSAVYLCASGQGQGAYEQYFGPGTRLTVT.

This chain uses TRBV11-3 with TRBJ2-7, with 7 bases that match TRBD1. Per the germline V gene, CDR1 is SGHNT and CDR2 is YENEEA. CDR3 length: 14 amino acids. The V and J ends lost 5 bases and 1 base, in that order; junction bases with no gene match: 5. CDR3 in amino acids: CASSHRDSSYEQYF. CDR3 coding DNA: TGTGCCAGCAGCCACCGGGACAGTTCCTACGAGCAGTACTTC. Variable domain in full (rest from reference TRBV11-3 and TRBJ2-7): EAGVVQSPRYKIIEKKQPVAFWCNPISGHNTLYWYLQNLGQGPELLIRYENEEAVDDSQLPKDRFSAERLKGVDSTLKIQPAELGDSAVYLCASSHRDSSYEQYFGPGTRLTVT.

The chain combines TRBV18 with TRBJ2-7; 9 bases align to TRBD1. The CDR3 has 16 amino acids. V lost 6 bases, J lost 3 bases, and 12 bases stayed unmatched. In germline, CDR1 is KGHSH, CDR2 LQKENI. CDR3 sequence: CASSASRGQGGYEQYF. The DNA of the CDR3 is TGTGCCAGCTCCGCCTCCCGGGGACAGGGTGGCTACGAGCAGTACTTC.

This chain joins TRBV11-2 and TRBJ1-3, with TRBD1 matching 7 bases. Germline CDR1 is SGHAT and CDR2 is FQNNGV. V shed 5 bases and J 0 bases; nucleotides not matched to a gene: 13. The CDR3 covers 18 residues. The CDR3 coding sequence is TGTGCCAGCAGCCTCAGGGGGGCAGACGGGGTCTCTGGAAACACCATATATTTT. Amino acids: CASSLRGADGVSGNTIYF.

The chain is built from TRBV28 and TRBJ1-6; tentatively, D is TRBD1 (6 bases). Trimming pared 7 bases from V and 7 bases from J, leaving 17 bases between. The V gene's germline CDR1 is MDHEN and CDR2 SYDVKM. This CDR3 has 15 amino acids. For the CDR3, the DNA is TGTGCCAGCATGCTACAGGGTACTGGAAATTCACCCCTCCACTTT. Residues: CASMLQGTGNSPLHF.

The chain is built from TRBV18 and TRBJ2-7, with 7 bases identical to TRBD2. This CDR3 region has 20 residues. The V gene end was trimmed by 4 bases and the J gene end by 5 bases; junction bases not matched to a gene: 26. CDR1 and CDR2 from the germline V gene are KGHSH and LQKENI. The CDR3 protein is CASSRKRPGLLAVPTDEQYF. The CDR3 DNA is TGTGCCAGCTCACGGAAAAGACCGGGGCTCCTAGCGGTACCTACCGACGAGCAGTACTTC.

V usage is TRBV5-6 and J usage is TRBJ2-1; possible D gene TRBD2, 6 bases. V was trimmed by 2 bases and J by 0 bases, leaving 9 bases between them. The germline gives CDR1 SGHDT, CDR2 YYEEEE. CDR3 size: 15 residues. The DNA of the CDR3 is TGTGCCAGCAGCTTCGGGAGAAGCTCCTACAATGAGCAGTTCTTC. It translates to CASSFGRSSYNEQFF.

V usage is TRBV7-8 and J usage is TRBJ1-5; D perhaps matches TRBD1 (6 bases). Germline-derived CDR1 and CDR2 are SGHVS and FQNEAQ. The CDR3 has 13 residues. Trimming removed 3 bases from V and 7 bases from J, with 10 bases in between. CDR3 residues: CASSFQGSQPQHF. CDR3 sequence (DNA): TGTGCCAGCAGCTTCCAGGGGTCGCAGCCCCAGCATTTT.

The chain combines TRBV28 with TRBJ2-3, with 7 nucleotides matching TRBD1. The CDR3 runs 15 residues. V lost 9 bases and J lost 5; bases outside the gene matches: 14. Germline V gene lookup returns CDR1 MDHEN and CDR2 SYDVKM. The CDR3 protein is CASPPSGRGLDTQYF. Here the CDR3 DNA reads TGTGCCAGTCCCCCATCGGGAAGGGGGCTAGATACGCAGTATTTT.

The V call is TRBV5-5, the J call TRBJ2-3; 7 bases agree with TRBD2. CDR3 size: 16 residues. Trimming took 4 bases from V and 2 from J; bases not matched to a gene: 10. Germline V gene data show CDR1 as SGHKS and CDR2 as YYEKEE (reference sequence). The CDR3 DNA reads as TGTGCCAGCAGCCATCGGAGCGGGACCTTCACAGATACGCAGTATTTT. It codes for CASSHRSGTFTDTQYF.

The V and J genes are TRBV3-1 (or the pseudogene TRBV3-2) and TRBJ1-6; D gene ambiguous. Deletions cut 3 bases from V and 4 bases from J, with 7 bases between. In germline, CDR1 is LGHDT, CDR2 YNNKEL (reference sequence). The length of the CDR3 is 14 residues. The CDR3 DNA reads as TGTGCCAGCAGCCACGGGGATTATAATTCACCCCTCCACTTT. Translation: CASSHGDYNSPLHF.

The rearrangement joins TRBV28 to TRBJ2-7; D perhaps matches TRBD2 (6 bases). CDR3 length: 14 residues. Germline assignment: CDR1 MDHEN and CDR2 SYDVKM. Trimming removed 3 bases at V and 3 bases at J, with 12 bases between. The CDR3 loop reads CASSFGGINYEQYF. In DNA, the CDR3 is TGTGCCAGCAGTTTCGGCGGGATTAACTACGAGCAGTACTTC.